Reported below is one T cell receptor beta chain. What it recognizes is unknown. These data belong to a study of Tregs in tolerant kidney transplant recipients. Germline loops: CDR1 SGHRS, CDR2 YFSETQ. The trim removed 2 bases at V and 6 bases at J, leaving 5 bases unmatched. This CDR3 region has 14 residues. Study findings and constraints: Biological reproducibility was not directly addressed, but technical replication error appeared minimal.

Clones were read by immunoSEQ multiplex PCR, and TCRdb kept only the in-frame ones, dropping some. In the table there are under 50,000 clones, roughly nine tenths of which are singletons. Thawed PBMCs were FACS-sorted into unstimulated CD4+CD25+CD127- regulatory T cells, CD4+CD25- non-regulatory cells, CD4 and CD8 cells. This chain connects TRBV5-1 to TRBJ1-1; 9 positions agree with TRBD1. The sequence was collected from a human donor in good health. The sample taken for sequencing was Tregs from blood. The chain's CDR3 is CASSFGQGYPEAFF. The CDR3 DNA is TGCGCCAGCAGCTTCGGACAGGGGTACCCTGAAGCTTTCTTT.